This entry describes one T cell receptor (beta chain). A CD45RA-negative memory subset and a CD45RA+ naive subset were separated from the CD4+ cells. This record comes from a study of shared clonotypes between healthy human individuals. Method: immunoSEQ multiplex PCR; TCRdb's copy keeps in-frame clones and lacks some. The sample includes 1,400,000 or so clones, approximately 98.5% of them seen just once. This TCR was sampled from a young man in good health. The sequencing sample was made of naive CD4+ T cells sorted from blood. Specified subset: CD45RA+ positively selected.

The CDR3 bases are TGTGCCAGCAGCGTAGCGGGAGGGCTCTCCTACAATGAGCAGTTCTTC. Protein sequence: CASSVAGGLSYNEQFF. The chain joins TRBV9 to TRBJ2-1, with 8 bases that match TRBD2. CDR3 length: 16 amino acids. Per germline, CDR1 SGDLS and CDR2 YYNGEE. Trimming took 0 bases from V and 0 from J; bases not matched to a gene: 2. The full variable domain, with the rest looked up from reference TRBV9 and TRBJ2-1, is DSGVTQTPKHLITATGQRVTLRCSPRSGDLSVYWYQQSLDQGLQFLIQYYNGEERAKGNILERFSAQQFPDLHSELNLSSLELGDSALYFCASSVAGGLSYNEQFFGPGTRLTVL.